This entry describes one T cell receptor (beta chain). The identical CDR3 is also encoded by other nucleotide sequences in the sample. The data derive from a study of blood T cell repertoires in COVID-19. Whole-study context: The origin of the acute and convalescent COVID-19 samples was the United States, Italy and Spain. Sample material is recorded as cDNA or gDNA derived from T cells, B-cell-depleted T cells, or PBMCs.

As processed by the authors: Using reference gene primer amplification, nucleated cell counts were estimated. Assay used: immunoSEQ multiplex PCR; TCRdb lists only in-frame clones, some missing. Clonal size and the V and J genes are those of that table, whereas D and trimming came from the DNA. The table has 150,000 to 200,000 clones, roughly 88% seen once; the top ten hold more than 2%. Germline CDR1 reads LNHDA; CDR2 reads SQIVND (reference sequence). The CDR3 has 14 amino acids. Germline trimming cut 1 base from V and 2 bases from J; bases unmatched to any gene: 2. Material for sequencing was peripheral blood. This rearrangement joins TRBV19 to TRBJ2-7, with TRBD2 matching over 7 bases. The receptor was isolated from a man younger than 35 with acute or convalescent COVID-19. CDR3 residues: CASSIAGGPYEQYF. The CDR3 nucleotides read TGTGCCAGTAGTATAGCGGGAGGCCCCTACGAGCAGTACTTC.